These 16 T cell receptor beta chains share one sample of origin, sequenced in a study of CD8 T cells in ankylosing spondylitis. Each CDR3 protein is one row after TCRdb ran MiXCR on the 5' RACE reads. The data hold 200,000 to 250,000 distinct CDR3 sequences, with over 9.5% observed a single time. Sample: blood, either unsorted or a sorted T cell fraction (not recorded which). Receptors were obtained from a male donor with ankylosing spondylitis or in good health (not recorded which).

This clonotype appeared many times. The rearrangement joins TRBV20-1 to TRBJ1-1; no reliable D call. Germline V gene lookup returns CDR1 DFQATT and CDR2 SNEGSKA (reference sequence). This CDR3 has 14 residues. Trimming removed 7 bases at V and 3 bases at J, with 18 bases between. The CDR3 region has the DNA TGCAGTGTCGGAGAGGGAGGTGGGTACACTGAAGCTTTCTTT. This gives the protein CSVGEGGGYTEAFF.

The genes are TRBV7-2 and TRBJ2-7; D is ambiguous. CDR3 length: 11 residues. V lost 3 bases, J lost 4 bases, and 4 bases lay in between. Germline V gene data show CDR1 as SGHTA and CDR2 as FQGNSA. The DNA for the CDR3 is TGTGCCAGCAGCTTTATGTACGAGCAGTACTTC. It translates to CASSFMYEQYF.

This chain joins TRBV29-1 and TRBJ2-2, with D possibly matching TRBD1 (5 bases). This CDR3 has 13 amino acids. Per germline, CDR1 SQVTM and CDR2 ANQGSEA. V lost 6 bases, J lost 2 bases, and 10 bases lay in between. The CDR3 coding sequence is TGCAGCGTCAACGGACAAAACACCGGGGAGCTGTTTTTT. Protein: CSVNGQNTGELFF.

The CDR3 DNA is TGTGCCAGCAGCTTAGGGCTATCCGGGGGGAAGGGAGAGACCCAGTACTTC. It is translated as CASSLGLSGGKGETQYF. The chain carries TRBV7-2 and TRBJ2-5; TRBD2 matches at 7 bases. Germline CDR1 and CDR2: SGHTA and FQGNSA. Losses at the gene ends were 1 base for V and 4 bases for J; bases not matched to a gene: 12. The CDR3 contains 17 residues.

This clonotype was observed at least ten times. The chain has TRBV20-1 and TRBJ2-7; 7 bases agree with TRBD2. Germline CDR1 DFQATT, CDR2 SNEGSKA (reference sequence). This CDR3 spans 14 amino acids. The ends lost 0 bases at V and 2 bases at J; junction bases unmatched: 4. The chain's CDR3 is CSARDQAGTYEQYF. CDR3 bases: TGCAGTGCTAGAGATCAAGCGGGGACCTACGAGCAGTACTTC.

This clonotype was seen at least ten times. V and J are TRBV29-1 and TRBJ2-7; 8 nucleotides agree with TRBD1. The CDR3 has 13 amino acids. Per germline, CDR1 SQVTM and CDR2 ANQGSEA. V lost 4 bases, J lost 3 bases, and 5 bases stayed unmatched. Here the CDR3 reads CSVVGQGGYEQYF. For the CDR3, the DNA is TGCAGCGTTGTTGGACAGGGAGGCTACGAGCAGTACTTC.

This clonotype was picked up a small number of times. The chain employs TRBV28 and TRBJ2-5; D ambiguous. The CDR3 consists of 15 residues. Deletions cut 4 bases from V and 7 bases from J, with 19 bases between. CDR1 and CDR2 (germline): MDHEN, SYDVKM. CDR3 sequence reads: CASSYLSTQIRTQYF. CDR3 coding DNA: TGTGCCAGCAGTTACCTCTCTACACAAATTCGGACCCAGTACTTC.

This clonotype was observed at least ten times. V and J are TRBV24-1 and TRBJ2-2; D not certain. The germline gives CDR1 KGHDR, CDR2 SFDVKD. V lost 3 bases and J 4 bases, leaving 11 bases between the germline ends. This CDR3 is built from 15 residues. The CDR3 nucleotides read TGTGCCACCAGTGATAGTGCGAGGTCCACCGGGGAGCTGTTTTTT. Protein: CATSDSARSTGELFF.

This clonotype was recorded many times. The V and J genes are TRBV12-3 or TRBV12-4 and TRBJ2-1; D gene uncertain. This CDR3 contains 15 residues. V lost 5 bases and J lost 5, with 16 bases in between. CDR3 bases: TGTGCCAGCAGTCCTCAGTTTAGAGAGAACAATGAGCAGTTCTTC. It encodes CASSPQFRENNEQFF.

In this sample, this clonotype turned up many times. The V and J genes are TRBV6-5 and TRBJ1-2, with D maybe TRBD1 (5 bases). Germline CDR1 and CDR2: MNHEY and SVGAGI. V shed 4 bases and J shed 2 bases, with 11 bases lying between them. The CDR3 runs 14 residues. The CDR3 sequence: CASSSRGANYGYTF. In DNA, the CDR3 is TGTGCCAGCAGTTCAAGGGGAGCCAACTATGGCTACACCTTC.

This clonotype was counted ten times or more. The chain combines TRBV6-5 with TRBJ2-7; 7 nucleotides line up with TRBD1. CDR1 and CDR2 from the germline V gene are MNHEY and SVGAGI. Unmatched junction bases numbered 4, after V lost 0 bases and J lost 2 bases. CDR3 length: 15 amino acids. The CDR3 loop is CASSYSGDRTYEQYF. As DNA, the CDR3 is TGTGCCAGCAGTTACTCGGGGGACAGAACCTACGAGCAGTACTTC.

This clonotype appeared a few times. The gene calls are TRBV7-8 and TRBJ2-3; D remains unclear. CDR3 length: 16 residues. Germline values: CDR1 SGHVS, CDR2 FQNEAQ. V was pared by 1 base and J by 0 bases, with 11 bases between. The CDR3 sequence: CASSLVATTSTDTQYF. The CDR3 DNA sequence: TGTGCCAGCAGCTTAGTGGCTACGACTAGCACAGATACGCAGTATTTT.

This clonotype has only a few counts. The genes are TRBV20-1 and TRBJ2-3, with 9 bases that match TRBD1. Per the germline V gene, CDR1 is DFQATT and CDR2 is SNEGSKA (reference sequence). This CDR3 contains 15 residues. With 0 bases clipped from V and 2 bases from J, the junction kept 3 bases outside the gene matches. CDR3 residues: CSAREGTGTTDTQYF. The CDR3 DNA is TGCAGTGCTAGAGAAGGGACAGGGACCACAGATACGCAGTATTTT.

This clonotype was seen ten or more times. The chain is built from TRBV5-1 and TRBJ1-5; D not certain. CDR3 length equals 14 residues. The germline gives CDR1 SGHRS, CDR2 YFSETQ. V was clipped by 0 bases and J by 1 base, with 5 bases between them. The DNA of the CDR3 is TGCGCCAGCAGCTTGGGGGCGAGCAATCAGCCCCAGCATTTT. It encodes CASSLGASNQPQHF.

The J gene is TRBJ2-2, the V gene TRBV12-3 or TRBV12-4; D gene ambiguous. The CDR3 runs to 17 residues. V was shortened by 2 bases and J by 2 bases, with 15 bases between the two germline ends. Here the CDR3 DNA reads TGTGCCAGCAGTTTACGCCAGGACGGATCCAACACCGGGGAGCTGTTTTTT. It encodes CASSLRQDGSNTGELFF.

The table lists this clonotype with many counts. V usage is TRBV20-1 and J usage is TRBJ2-3, with 10 nucleotides matching TRBD2. Germline V CDR1 and CDR2: DFQATT, SNEGSKA (reference sequence). This CDR3 region has 15 residues. The J segment lost 0 bases and the V segment lost 6 bases, leaving 6 bases of the junction unmatched. This chain's CDR3 is CSARSGGVSTDTQYF. The DNA of the CDR3 is TGCAGTGCGAGGAGCGGGGGGGTGAGCACAGATACGCAGTATTTT.